One sample yielded the 27 T cell receptor beta chains listed below, sequenced in a study of T-cell reconstitution after alpha-beta-depleted transplantation in children. Unique molecular identifiers tagged the TCRbeta library. MiXCR, run by TCRdb on the PCR reads, gives a single entry per CDR3 protein. The table lists 550,000 to 600,000 distinct CDR3 sequences, about 21% of them singletons. The sequencing used PBMCs, mostly from graft donor cells, collected 360 days after TCRalphabeta/CD19-depleted stem cell transplant. Receptors were obtained from a boy under two years old who had a stem cell transplant for acute myeloid leukemia, so the T cells may come from the graft donor.

The V call is TRBV7-2, the J call TRBJ2-5; no firm D call. V lost 3 bases to trimming and J lost 4 bases, with 9 bases between them. The CDR3 has 13 amino acids. Germline assignment: CDR1 SGHTA and CDR2 FQGNSA. CDR3 sequence reads: CASSFSPVETQYF. The DNA for the CDR3 is TGTGCCAGCAGCTTTTCCCCAGTAGAGACCCAGTACTTC.

In its sample, this clonotype was seen a few times. The J gene is TRBJ2-1, the V gene TRBV6-1; possibly TRBD1 for D (5 bases). This CDR3 contains 13 residues. The V gene's germline CDR1 is MNHNS and CDR2 SASEGT. The ends were cut back, 5 bases at V and 6 bases at J, with 11 bases in the middle. CDR3 nucleotide sequence: TGTGCCAGCAGTCAACAGCAGGGCAATGAGCAGTTCTTC. Translated: CASSQQQGNEQFF.

In its sample, this clonotype was seen a few times. This chain connects TRBV20-1 to TRBJ1-5, with D perhaps TRBD1 (6 bases). The length of the CDR3 is 12 residues. From germline, CDR1 is DFQATT and CDR2 SNEGSKA (reference sequence). V gave up 6 bases and J gave up 2 bases, with 8 bases separating them. CDR3 residues: CSAYRGNQPQHF. CDR3 coding DNA: TGCAGTGCATACAGGGGCAATCAGCCCCAGCATTTT.

This clonotype was seen many times. This sequence joins TRBV7-7 and TRBJ2-5; a possible D gene is TRBD1 (6 bases). The CDR3 has 14 amino acids. CDR1 and CDR2 (germline): SSHAT, FNYEAQ (reference sequence). With 4 bases removed from V and 2 bases from J, the gap between germline ends came to 11 bases. The CDR3 bases are TGTGCCAGCAGCTCAACAGGGTTGCAAGAGACCCAGTACTTC. Translating gives CASSSTGLQETQYF.

V gene TRBV10-3 combines with J gene TRBJ2-7; 7 nucleotides agree with TRBD1. Per the germline V gene, CDR1 is ENHRY and CDR2 is SYGVKD. This CDR3 has 14 residues. The trim removed 8 bases at V and 2 bases at J, leaving 9 bases unmatched. CDR3 sequence: CAIQPGQRTYEQYF. The CDR3 DNA is TGTGCCATCCAACCGGGACAGAGGACCTACGAGCAGTACTTC.

V usage is TRBV6-1 and J usage is TRBJ2-3; 8 nucleotides align to TRBD2. The CDR3 is 15 residues long. From germline, CDR1 is MNHNS and CDR2 SASEGT. V gave up 6 bases and J gave up 1 base; unmatched junction bases: 6. Here the CDR3 reads CASSLPAGGTDTQYF. Here the CDR3 DNA reads TGTGCCAGCAGCCTCCCAGCGGGGGGCACAGATACGCAGTATTTT.

The DNA for the CDR3 is TGTGCCAGCGGGAACCAGTATAGCAATCAGCCCCAGCATTTT. Encoded protein: CASGNQYSNQPQHF. The chain combines TRBV12-3 or TRBV12-4 with TRBJ1-5, with D unresolved. Between the trimmed V and J ends, which lost 8 bases and 0 bases, there was a span of 11 bases. The CDR3 has 14 residues.

This clonotype appeared a few times. The chain recombines TRBV6-5 with TRBJ2-5, with 11 bases that match TRBD2. Unmatched junction bases numbered 7, after V lost 6 bases and J lost 10 bases. The V gene's germline CDR1 is MNHEY and CDR2 SVGAGI. The CDR3 runs 13 residues. CDR3 loop: CASRRPTSGGQYF. The CDR3 coding sequence is TGTGCCAGCAGGCGCCCAACTAGCGGGGGCCAGTACTTC.

The rearrangement links TRBV12-3 or TRBV12-4 to TRBJ1-5; the match to TRBD1 covers 7 bases. The V segment lost 6 bases and the J segment 1 base; nucleotides outside the gene matches: 3. The CDR3 has 14 amino acids. The CDR3, as DNA: TGTGCCAGCAGCCAGACAGGGAGCAATCAGCCCCAGCATTTT. This sequence encodes CASSQTGSNQPQHF.

V is TRBV20-1 and J is TRBJ2-3; 12 bases are shared with TRBD2. This CDR3 spans 13 amino acids. Germline values: CDR1 DFQATT, CDR2 SNEGSKA (reference sequence). Trimming at V came to 3 bases and at J to 9 bases, leaving 4 bases not matched to a gene. The CDR3 reads CSARTSGGGTQYF. CDR3 sequence (DNA): TGCAGTGCTAGGACTAGCGGGGGAGGGACGCAGTATTTT.

This clonotype was detected ten times or more. The chain recombines TRBV27 with TRBJ2-1; D is perhaps TRBD1 or TRBD2 (5 bases each). V was clipped by 0 bases and J by 1 base, with 10 bases between them. This CDR3 spans 16 amino acids. Germline V gives CDR1 MNHEY, CDR2 SMNVEV (reference sequence). In nucleotides, the CDR3 is TGTGCCAGCAGTTTATCGTTAGGGGAGTCCTACAATGAGCAGTTCTTC. Translated: CASSLSLGESYNEQFF.

This clonotype was counted between two and nine times. The chain joins TRBV29-1 to TRBJ1-4, with D maybe TRBD1 (6 bases). Germline CDR1 reads SQVTM; CDR2 reads ANQGSEA. This CDR3 region has 13 residues. V gave up 7 bases and J gave up 0 bases, with 9 bases separating them. The chain's CDR3 is CSARGATNEKLFF. Written as DNA, the CDR3 is TGCAGCGCCAGGGGTGCAACTAATGAAAAACTGTTTTTT.

V and J are TRBV20-1 and TRBJ1-1, with TRBD1 matching over 9 bases. The ends lost 1 base at V and 3 bases at J; junction bases unmatched: 3. Per the germline V gene, CDR1 is DFQATT and CDR2 is SNEGSKA (reference sequence). This CDR3 has 14 residues. Here the CDR3 reads CSARGDREYTEAFF. As DNA, the CDR3 is TGCAGTGCTAGAGGGGACAGGGAATACACTGAAGCTTTCTTT.

V gene TRBV29-1 combines with J gene TRBJ1-3; D uncertain. Germline CDR1 is SQVTM and CDR2 is ANQGSEA. The CDR3 extends over 14 amino acids. V lost 6 bases, J lost 4 bases, and 16 bases lay in between. For the CDR3, the DNA is TGCAGCGTCCCGGACGCGGGTGCGGGAAACACCATATATTTT. Residues: CSVPDAGAGNTIYF.

J is TRBJ2-1 and V is TRBV25-1, with 7 bases fitting TRBD2. The junction had 9 bases not matched to a gene; V was cut back by 2 bases and J by 8 bases. CDR3 length: 15 residues. Germline CDR1 MGHDK, CDR2 SYGVNS. CDR3 sequence reads: CASSELGEGKDEQFF. CDR3 DNA sequence: TGTGCCAGCAGTGAACTCGGGGAGGGGAAGGATGAGCAGTTCTTC.

This clonotype was seen at least ten times. The V gene is TRBV18, the J gene TRBJ2-7, with TRBD1 identical over 8 bases. CDR1 and CDR2 (germline): KGHSH, LQKENI. V shed 1 base and J 4 bases; nucleotides not matched to a gene: 9. CDR3 length: 16 amino acids. The CDR3 bases are TGTGCCAGCTCACCACAAGGACAGGGCAGCTATTACGAGCAGTACGTC. Encoded protein: CASSPQGQGSYYEQYV.

This clonotype was recorded a few times. This chain connects TRBV28 to TRBJ2-7; 9 nucleotides line up with TRBD1. The CDR3 is 14 amino acids. Germline V lookup: CDR1 MDHEN, CDR2 SYDVKM. The V segment lost 10 bases and the J segment 2 bases; nucleotides outside the gene matches: 9. The CDR3 DNA sequence: TGTGCCACCCTGGGACAGGGAAATACCTACGAGCAGTACGTC. Translated, it gives CATLGQGNTYEQYV.

This chain connects TRBV12-3 or TRBV12-4 to TRBJ2-3; 9 bases line up with TRBD2. The V gene end was trimmed by 8 bases and the J gene end by 4 bases; junction bases not matched to a gene: 13. The CDR3 covers 16 residues. The CDR3 DNA follows: TGTGCCAGCGCTTCGAGGCGGGGGGGAATCGCAGATACGCAGTATTTT. It specifies CASASRRGGIADTQYF.

This clonotype was seen repeatedly, ten times or more. V and J are TRBV20-1 and TRBJ2-3; no definite D call. This CDR3 region has 13 residues. Germline V gene lookup returns CDR1 DFQATT and CDR2 SNEGSKA (reference sequence). CDR3 sequence: CSLPAVTADTQYF. The CDR3 DNA follows: TGCAGCCTTCCGGCGGTCACGGCAGATACGCAGTATTTT.

The table lists this clonotype with many counts. The V and J genes are TRBV5-1 and TRBJ2-3; 7 nucleotides align to TRBD2. Trimming took 4 bases from V and 1 from J; bases not matched to a gene: 6. This CDR3 region has 15 residues. Per the germline V gene, CDR1 is SGHRS and CDR2 is YFSETQ. This CDR3 is CASSPPTSGTDTQYF. In DNA form, the CDR3 reads TGCGCCAGCAGCCCTCCCACTAGCGGCACAGATACGCAGTATTTT.

V usage is TRBV20-1 and J usage is TRBJ2-2; either TRBD1 or TRBD2 may supply D (5 bases each). The CDR3 has 14 residues. The germline CDR1 and CDR2 sequences are DFQATT and SNEGSKA (reference sequence). The V end lost 3 bases, the J end lost 4 bases, and 12 bases lay between the germline ends. The chain's CDR3 is CSASGAPSTGELFF. The CDR3 region has the DNA TGCAGTGCTAGCGGGGCCCCGAGCACCGGGGAGCTGTTTTTT.

The V and J genes are TRBV7-6 and TRBJ1-2; D is uncertain. The CDR3 consists of 14 residues. The germline CDR1 and CDR2 sequences are SGHVS and FNYEAQ. Between the trimmed V and J ends, which lost 6 bases and 0 bases, there was a span of 11 bases. CDR3: CASSSRAPNYGYTF. The CDR3 DNA reads as TGTGCCAGCAGTTCCCGGGCCCCTAACTATGGCTACACCTTC.

There are many counts of this clonotype. The chain uses TRBV25-1 and TRBJ2-1; possibly TRBD2 for D (6 bases). Per the germline V gene, CDR1 is MGHDK and CDR2 is SYGVNS. This CDR3 has 16 residues. V was trimmed by 1 base and J by 4 bases, leaving 14 bases between them. The CDR3 bases are TGTGCCAGCAGTGAATTCGAGCGGGTTACTTACAATGAGCAGTTCTTC. Amino acid sequence: CASSEFERVTYNEQFF.

This chain connects TRBV7-9 to TRBJ2-5; no clear D. CDR1 is SEHNR and CDR2 is FQNEAQ in the germline V gene (reference sequence). This CDR3 is 14 amino acids long. V gave up 6 bases and J gave up 1 base, with 12 bases separating them. The CDR3 protein is CASSITAGQETQYF. CDR3 DNA: TGTGCCAGCAGTATCACGGCAGGCCAAGAGACCCAGTACTTC.

In its sample, this clonotype was seen many times. The chain combines TRBV29-1 with TRBJ1-4, with D maybe TRBD1 (5 bases). V dropped 6 bases and J dropped 8 bases, with 13 bases sitting between them. CDR1 and CDR2 from the germline V gene are SQVTM and ANQGSEA. The CDR3 extends over 12 amino acids. The CDR3 DNA sequence: TGCAGCGTGTTTGGAGAGGGGGAAAAACTGTTTTTT. Its translation: CSVFGEGEKLFF.

This sequence joins TRBV27 and TRBJ2-3; 10 bases are shared with TRBD2. This CDR3 has 16 amino acids. V dropped 3 bases and J dropped 2; count of bases not matched to a gene: 5. The germline CDR1 and CDR2 sequences are MNHEY and SMNVEV (reference sequence). The CDR3 reads CASSFGAGGITDTQYF. In nucleotides, the CDR3 is TGTGCCAGCAGTTTTGGAGCGGGGGGGATCACAGATACGCAGTATTTT.

This rearrangement joins TRBV20-1 to TRBJ2-3, with 7 bases aligning to TRBD2. CDR1 and CDR2 from the germline V gene are DFQATT and SNEGSKA (reference sequence). The trim removed 0 bases at V and 2 bases at J, leaving 8 bases unmatched. The CDR3 consists of 16 residues. For the CDR3, the DNA is TGCAGTGCTAGAGATCTGGGGGGGTCCCTCACAGATACGCAGTATTTT. It translates to CSARDLGGSLTDTQYF.